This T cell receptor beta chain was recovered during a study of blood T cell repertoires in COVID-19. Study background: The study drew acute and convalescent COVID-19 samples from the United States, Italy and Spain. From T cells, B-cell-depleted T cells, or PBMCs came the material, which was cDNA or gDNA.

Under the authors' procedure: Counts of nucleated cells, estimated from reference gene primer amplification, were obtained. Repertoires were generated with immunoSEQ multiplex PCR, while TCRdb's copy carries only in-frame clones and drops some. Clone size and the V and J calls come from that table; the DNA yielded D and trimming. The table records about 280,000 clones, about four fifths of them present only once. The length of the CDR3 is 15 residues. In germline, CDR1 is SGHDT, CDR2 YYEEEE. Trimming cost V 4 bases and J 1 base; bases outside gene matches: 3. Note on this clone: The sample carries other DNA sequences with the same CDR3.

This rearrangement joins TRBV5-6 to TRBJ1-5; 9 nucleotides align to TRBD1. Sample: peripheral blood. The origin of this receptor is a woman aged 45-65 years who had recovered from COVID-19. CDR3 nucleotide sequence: TGTGCCAGCAGCCTTGGACAGGGGAGCAATCAGCCCCAGCATTTT. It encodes CASSLGQGSNQPQHF.